This T cell receptor beta chain was sequenced during a study of graft-versus-host responses after intestinal transplantation. Study details: Recipients got multivisceral, liver-intestinal, or isolated intestinal transplants. All of the recipients had induction that used anti-thymocyte globulin, then tacrolimus and steroids for around three years. Broader study findings: Graft-donor T cell macrochimerism in patients accompanied high graft-versus-host to host-versus-graft clonal ratios in allografts. GvH clones detected in recipient marrow included some appearing first in ileum or blood.

The CDR3 is 15 amino acids. Germline CDR1 SGHAT, CDR2 FQNNGV. V gave up 8 bases and J gave up 4 bases, with 19 bases separating them. On this clone itself: Its antigen remains unidentified.

Assay: immunoSEQ multiplex PCR; the TCRdb copy retains only in-frame clones and omits some. Here the sample spans around 77,000 clones, about 94% being singletons. The material was unstimulated CD8+ T cells sorted from spleen or lymph node cells, obtained before intestinal transplant. The V and J genes are TRBV11-2 and TRBJ2-3, with D perhaps TRBD2 (5 bases). The source of this sequence is a human donor who received an intestinal transplant. CDR3 in amino acids: CASSSGWETADTQYF. The CDR3 nucleotides read TGTGCCAGCTCCTCGGGGTGGGAGACCGCAGATACGCAGTATTTT.